This record concerns one TCR beta chain sequence. The CDR3 runs 13 residues. Germline CDR1 reads LGHDT; CDR2 reads YNNKEL (reference sequence). J lost 15 bases, V lost 4 bases, and 12 bases had no gene match. This record belongs to a study of T-cell memory formation after mild COVID-19. TCRdb re-derived calls from the 5' RACE reads in MiXCR, one entry per CDR3 protein. The data show approximately 500,000 distinct CDR3 sequences, with roughly 25% seen just once and around 13% held by the top ten. This clonotype was sampled from an adult woman who had mild COVID-19 (a few samples of this study predate the infection). Cell type and time point are not known. Sequenced: PBMCs or a T cell subset sorted from them (not recorded which). This chain joins TRBV3-1 and TRBJ2-1; 7 bases map to TRBD1. The chain's CDR3 is CASSLSDRATPFF. The CDR3 bases are TGTGCCAGCAGCCTATCCGACAGGGCCACGCCGTTCTTC.